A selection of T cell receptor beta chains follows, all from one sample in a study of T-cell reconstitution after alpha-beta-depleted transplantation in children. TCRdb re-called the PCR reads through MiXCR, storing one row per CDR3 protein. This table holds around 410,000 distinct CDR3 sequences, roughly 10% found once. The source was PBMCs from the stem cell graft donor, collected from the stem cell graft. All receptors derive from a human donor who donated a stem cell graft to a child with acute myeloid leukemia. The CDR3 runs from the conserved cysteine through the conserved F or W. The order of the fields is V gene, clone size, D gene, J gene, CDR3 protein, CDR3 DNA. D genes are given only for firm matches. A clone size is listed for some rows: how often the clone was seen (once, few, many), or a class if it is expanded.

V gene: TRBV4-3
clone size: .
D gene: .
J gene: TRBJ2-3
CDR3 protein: CASSQQVSYGAGTDTQYF
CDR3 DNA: TGCGCCAGCAGCCAGCAAGTTTCCTACGGGGCCGGGACAGATACGCAGTATTTT

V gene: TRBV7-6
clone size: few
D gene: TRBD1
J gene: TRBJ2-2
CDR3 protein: CASSLGQGGPGELFF
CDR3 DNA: TGTGCCAGCAGCTTGGGACAGGGGGGTCCCGGGGAGCTGTTTTTT

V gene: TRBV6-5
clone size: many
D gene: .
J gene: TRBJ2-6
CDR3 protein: CASRNSGANVLTF
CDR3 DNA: TGTGCCAGCAGAAACTCTGGGGCCAACGTCCTGACTTTC

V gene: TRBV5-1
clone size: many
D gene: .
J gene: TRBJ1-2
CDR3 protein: CASSLVKGLDGYTF
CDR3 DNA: TGCGCCAGCAGCTTGGTGAAGGGTTTGGATGGCTACACCTTC

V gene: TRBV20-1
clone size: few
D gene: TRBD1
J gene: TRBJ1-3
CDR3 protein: CSASLGTGTGNTIYF
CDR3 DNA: TGCAGTGCTAGTCTCGGGACAGGGACTGGAAACACCATATATTTT

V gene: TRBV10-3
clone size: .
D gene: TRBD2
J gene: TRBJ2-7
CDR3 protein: CATTGGTPPYEQYF
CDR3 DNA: TGTGCCACCACGGGGGGGACCCCTCCCTACGAGCAGTACTTC

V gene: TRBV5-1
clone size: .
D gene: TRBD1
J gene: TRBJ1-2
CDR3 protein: CASSGGGTGDGYTF
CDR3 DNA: TGCGCCAGCAGCGGTGGCGGGACAGGGGATGGCTACACCTTC

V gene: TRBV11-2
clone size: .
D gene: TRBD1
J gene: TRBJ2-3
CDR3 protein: CASSLDRDRGISDTQYF
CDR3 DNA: TGTGCCAGCAGCTTGGACCGGGACAGGGGGATCTCAGATACGCAGTATTTT

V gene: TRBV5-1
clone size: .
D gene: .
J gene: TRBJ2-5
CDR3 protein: CASSTSGAFQETQYF
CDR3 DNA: TGCGCCAGCAGCACTTCAGGGGCCTTCCAAGAGACCCAGTACTTC

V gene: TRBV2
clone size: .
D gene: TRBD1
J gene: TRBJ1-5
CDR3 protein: CASRDRAAAQPQHF
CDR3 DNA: TGTGCCAGCAGAGACAGGGCTGCTGCTCAGCCCCAGCATTTT

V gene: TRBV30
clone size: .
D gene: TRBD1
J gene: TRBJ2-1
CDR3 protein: CAWSVRQGAGNEQFF
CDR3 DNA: TGTGCCTGGAGTGTACGACAGGGGGCTGGGAATGAGCAGTTCTTC

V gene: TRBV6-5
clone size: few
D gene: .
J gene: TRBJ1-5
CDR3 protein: CASSYSGEGRPQHF
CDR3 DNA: TGTGCCAGCAGTTACTCCGGAGAGGGTCGGCCCCAGCATTTT

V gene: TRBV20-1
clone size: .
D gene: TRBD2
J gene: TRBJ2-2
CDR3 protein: CSAGLASLGELFF
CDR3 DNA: TGCAGTGCCGGACTAGCGTCGCTCGGGGAGCTGTTTTTT

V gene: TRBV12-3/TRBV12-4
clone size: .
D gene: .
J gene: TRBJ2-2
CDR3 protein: CASSLSGANTGELFF
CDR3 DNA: TGTGCCAGCAGTTTATCCGGGGCGAACACCGGGGAGCTGTTTTTT

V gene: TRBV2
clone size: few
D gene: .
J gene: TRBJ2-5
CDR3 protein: CASTSQETQYF
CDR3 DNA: TGTGCCAGCACGAGCCAAGAGACCCAGTACTTC

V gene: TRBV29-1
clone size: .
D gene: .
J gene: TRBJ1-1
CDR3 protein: CSVATSGGTEAFF
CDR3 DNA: TGCAGCGTTGCAACCTCGGGGGGGACTGAAGCTTTCTTT

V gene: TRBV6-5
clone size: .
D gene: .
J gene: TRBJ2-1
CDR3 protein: CASSYPGVRDEQFF
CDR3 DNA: TGTGCCAGCAGTTACCCGGGGGTAAGGGATGAGCAGTTCTTC

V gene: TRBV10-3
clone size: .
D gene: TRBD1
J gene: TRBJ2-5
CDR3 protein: CAISEPNQGAQETQYF
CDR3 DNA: TGTGCCATCAGTGAGCCGAATCAGGGGGCCCAAGAGACCCAGTACTTC

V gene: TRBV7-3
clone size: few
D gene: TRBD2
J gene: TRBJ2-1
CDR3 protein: CASSLRPTSGRAGSYNEQFF
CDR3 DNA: TGTGCCAGCAGCTTAAGGCCGACTAGCGGGAGGGCCGGGTCCTACAATGAGCAGTTCTTC

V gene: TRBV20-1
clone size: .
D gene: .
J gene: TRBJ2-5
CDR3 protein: CSARRGVGQETQYF
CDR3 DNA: TGCAGTGCTAGGAGAGGGGTCGGGCAAGAGACCCAGTACTTC

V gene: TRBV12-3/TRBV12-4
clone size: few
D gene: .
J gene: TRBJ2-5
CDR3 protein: CASSLYSETQYF
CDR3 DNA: TGTGCCAGCAGTTTATACTCGGAGACCCAGTACTTC

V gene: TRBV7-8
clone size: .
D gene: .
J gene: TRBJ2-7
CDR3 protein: CASSPGRQGLEQYF
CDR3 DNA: TGTGCCAGCAGCCCCGGGCGCCAGGGCCTCGAGCAGTACTTC